The 18 T cell receptor beta chains given below trace back to one sample, sequenced in a study of early T cells in non-severe SARS-CoV-2 infection. TCRdb re-derived calls from the 5' RACE reads in MiXCR, one entry per CDR3 protein. The sample lists 60,000 to 75,000 distinct CDR3 sequences, around 12% occurring once. The specimen was whole blood. Receptors were obtained from an adult who was a healthcare worker with PCR-confirmed SARS-CoV-2 infection or an uninfected control (not recorded which).

Comments on this clonotype: The junction and the germline gene differ at one end; a read error may be behind it. V usage is TRBV6-2 or TRBV6-3 and J usage is TRBJ2-4; 9 bases align to TRBD1. The germline V gene has CDR1 MNHEY and CDR2 SVGEGT. This CDR3 is 14 amino acids long. CDR3 nucleotides: TGTGCCAGCAGTTACGACGACAGGGGGACGGAGGTCCACTTC. Its protein product is CASSYDDRGTEVHF.

There are many counts of this clonotype. The chain uses TRBV12-3 or TRBV12-4 and TRBJ1-1; D might be TRBD1 (5 bases). Trimming stripped 4 bases from V and 9 bases from J, with 12 bases between. CDR3 length equals 12 residues. CDR3 protein: CASSYSDSKAFF. In nucleotides, the CDR3 is TGTGCCAGCAGTTATTCCGACAGCAAAGCTTTCTTT.

This clonotype has just a few counts. The genes are TRBV27 and TRBJ2-1, with a weak D call TRBD2 (6 bases). Trimming removed 0 bases from V and 2 bases from J, with 11 bases in between. Germline values: CDR1 MNHEY, CDR2 SMNVEV (reference sequence). This CDR3 contains 16 residues. The CDR3 loop is CASSLSALAAYNEQFF. For the CDR3, the DNA is TGTGCCAGCAGTTTATCAGCACTAGCAGCCTACAATGAGCAGTTCTTC.

This clonotype occurred a few times. The chain joins TRBV6-6 to TRBJ2-3; 12 bases map to TRBD2. J gave up 2 bases and V 6 bases, and 9 bases lay outside the gene matches. There are 17 residues in the CDR3. Germline V lookup: CDR1 MNHNY, CDR2 SVGAGI (reference sequence). Here the CDR3 reads CASSPTGLAGNTDTQYF. The CDR3 DNA sequence: TGTGCCAGCAGCCCCACAGGACTAGCGGGGAACACAGATACGCAGTATTTT.

Notes on this clonotype: It may be a read error: a sequence one base away is much more abundant. The rearrangement links TRBV29-1 to TRBJ2-3, with D possibly being TRBD1 or TRBD2 (5 bases each). The CDR3 length is 13 residues. Germline CDR1 reads SQVTM; CDR2 reads ANQGSEA. The V gene lost 4 bases and the J gene lost 2 bases, with 10 bases spanning the gap. The CDR3 sequence: CSVVGENTDTQYF. The CDR3 nucleotides read TGCAGCGTTGTGGGGGAGAACACAGATACGCAGTATTTT.

On this clonotype itself: A much larger clone sits a single nucleotide away, making a read error possible. The chain employs TRBV5-1 and TRBJ2-1, with D tentatively TRBD2 (6 bases). From germline, CDR1 is SGHRS and CDR2 YFSETQ. The V and J ends lost 0 bases and 12 bases respectively, with 19 bases between them. The CDR3 loop spans 15 amino acids. This chain's CDR3 is CASSLGTSSPFGQFF. CDR3 sequence (DNA): TGCGCCAGCAGCTTGGGTACTAGCTCCCCATTTGGGCAGTTCTTC. Full variable domain (outside the CDR3, taken from reference TRBV5-1 and TRBJ2-1): KAGVTQTPRYLIKTRGQQVTLSCSPISGHRSVSWYQQTPGQGLQFLFEYFSETQRNKGNFPGRFSGRQFSNSRSEMNVSTLELGDSALYLCASSLGTSSPFGQFFGPGTRLTVL.

This clonotype has only a few counts. This rearrangement joins TRBV7-6 to TRBJ2-2, with TRBD1 matching 7 bases. Germline V CDR1 and CDR2: SGHVS, FNYEAQ. The V and J ends lost 3 bases and 7 bases, in that order; junction bases with no gene match: 5. The CDR3 sequence is 14 residues long. CDR3 bases: TGTGCCAGCAGCTTTACAGGGGTTGGCGGGGAGCTGTTTTTT. Amino acid sequence: CASSFTGVGGELFF.

With respect to this clonotype: With a much larger clone just one base away, this may be a read error. The V gene is TRBV24-1, the J gene TRBJ2-5; 14 positions agree with TRBD2. The CDR3 totals 17 residues. CDR1 and CDR2 (germline): KGHDR, SFDVKD. Losses at the gene ends were 7 bases for V and 4 bases for J; bases not matched to a gene: 10. CDR3 residues: CATSMTSGREYRETQYF. The CDR3, as DNA: TGTGCCACCAGCATGACTAGCGGGAGGGAGTACCGAGAGACCCAGTACTTC.

The chain employs TRBV4-2 and TRBJ2-1, with 9 bases identical to TRBD2. CDR1 is LGHNA, CDR2 YNFKEQ, per germline. The trim removed 0 bases at V and 4 bases at J, leaving 4 bases unmatched. The CDR3 is 16 residues long. The CDR3 DNA sequence: TGTGCCAGCAGCCAAGATTACAGCGGGGGGTACAATGAGCAGTTCTTC. Residues: CASSQDYSGGYNEQFF.

The sample holds a few counts of this clonotype. This chain connects TRBV3-1 to TRBJ2-7; unclear D gene. V gave up 6 bases and J gave up 3 bases, with 18 bases separating them. The CDR3 consists of 15 residues. In germline, CDR1 is LGHDT, CDR2 YNNKEL (reference sequence). CDR3: CASSRSSRLLYEQYF. CDR3 in DNA: TGTGCCAGCAGTCGAAGCTCCAGGCTCCTCTACGAGCAGTACTTC.

This clonotype has only a few counts. The V gene is TRBV6-5, the J gene TRBJ2-7; 7 nucleotides match TRBD2. Germline V lookup: CDR1 MNHEY, CDR2 SVGAGI. The CDR3 is 14 amino acids. After removal of 3 bases from V and 5 bases from J, the junction contained 7 bases not matched to a gene. The CDR3 loop is CASSYGASGDEQYF. The CDR3 nucleotides read TGTGCCAGCAGTTATGGGGCTAGCGGCGACGAGCAGTACTTC.

This chain links TRBV20-1 with TRBJ2-2; the D gene is possibly TRBD2 (5 bases). The CDR3 has 14 amino acids. Germline values: CDR1 DFQATT, CDR2 SNEGSKA (reference sequence). The V and J ends lost 2 bases and 3 bases respectively, with 10 bases between them. This chain's CDR3 is CSARRKGDTGELFF. The CDR3 bases are TGCAGTGCTAGAAGAAAGGGAGACACCGGGGAGCTGTTTTTT.

The gene calls are TRBV29-1 and TRBJ1-2, with a tentative D call TRBD1 (5 bases). CDR3 length: 13 residues. Trimming shortened V by 3 bases and J by 4 bases, and 12 bases separated the two germline ends. Germline CDR1 SQVTM, CDR2 ANQGSEA. The CDR3 reads CSVETQGTYGYTF. The CDR3 DNA sequence: TGCAGCGTTGAGACGCAGGGTACCTATGGCTACACCTTC.

A remark on this clonotype: Possible read error: a much larger clone is one base away. V usage is TRBV29-1 and J usage is TRBJ1-1; a weak D match, TRBD1 (6 bases). Deletions cut 2 bases from V and 9 bases from J, with 10 bases between. CDR1 is SQVTM, CDR2 ANQGSEA, per germline. The CDR3 is made up of 11 amino acids. In DNA, the CDR3 is TGCAGCGTTGAACTGGGGGCTAAAGCTTTCTTT. Amino acid sequence: CSVELGAKAFF. Filled out from reference TRBV29-1 and TRBJ1-1, the complete variable domain reads SAVISQKPSRDICQRGTSLTIQCQVDSQVTMMFWYRQQPGQSLTLIATANQGSEATYESGFVIDKFPISRPNLTFSTLTVSNMSPEDSSIYLCSVELGAKAFFGQGTRLTVV.

This clonotype came up many times. V and J are TRBV29-1 and TRBJ1-2; 10 bases agree with TRBD1. With 6 bases clipped from V and 4 bases from J, the junction kept 11 bases outside the gene matches. Looked up from germline, CDR1 is SQVTM and CDR2 is ANQGSEA. The CDR3 is 15 residues long. CDR3 loop: CSVLPGGQGSYGYTF. CDR3 nucleotides: TGCAGCGTCCTCCCAGGGGGACAGGGGAGCTATGGCTACACCTTC.

On this clonotype: A much larger clone lies a single base off, so this may be a read error. The V call is TRBV5-1, the J call TRBJ1-6; TRBD1 is a possible D gene (5 bases). The V and J ends lost 4 bases and 10 bases respectively, with 18 bases between them. The CDR3 is 15 amino acids. Germline values: CDR1 SGHRS, CDR2 YFSETQ. The CDR3 here is CASSPKGFFESPLHF. CDR3 DNA: TGCGCCAGCAGCCCCAAGGGGTTCTTTGAGTCACCCCTCCACTTT.

This clonotype was picked up many times. The chain carries TRBV20-1 and TRBJ2-2, with a possible D match to TRBD2 (7 bases). V dropped 3 bases and J dropped 2 bases, with 25 bases sitting between them. The CDR3 has 19 amino acids. Germline V lookup: CDR1 DFQATT, CDR2 SNEGSKA (reference sequence). The DNA of the CDR3 is TGCAGTGCTAGGGCCTGGGTTTCGACGGGGGGCCTCAACACCGGGGAGCTGTTTTTT. Its protein product is CSARAWVSTGGLNTGELFF.

This chain connects TRBV2 to TRBJ2-1; 11 nucleotides match TRBD2. Germline V gene lookup returns CDR1 SNHLY and CDR2 FYNNEI. V was clipped by 6 bases and J by 6 bases; unmatched bases: 7. There are 15 residues in the CDR3. The CDR3 sequence is CASRALAGGPNEQFF. The CDR3 DNA sequence: TGTGCCAGCAGGGCTCTAGCGGGAGGCCCCAATGAGCAGTTCTTC.